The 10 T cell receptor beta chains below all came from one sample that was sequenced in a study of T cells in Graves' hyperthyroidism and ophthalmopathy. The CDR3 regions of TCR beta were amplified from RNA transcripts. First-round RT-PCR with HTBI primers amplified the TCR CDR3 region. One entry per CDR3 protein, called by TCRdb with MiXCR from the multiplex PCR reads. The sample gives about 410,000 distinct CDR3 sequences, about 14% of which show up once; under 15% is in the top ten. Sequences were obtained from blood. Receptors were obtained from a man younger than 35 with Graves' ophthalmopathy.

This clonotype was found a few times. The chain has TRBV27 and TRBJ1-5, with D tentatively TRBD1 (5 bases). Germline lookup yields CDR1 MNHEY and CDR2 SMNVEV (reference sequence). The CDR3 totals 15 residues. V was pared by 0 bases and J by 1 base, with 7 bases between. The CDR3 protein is CASSLSWTSNQPQHF. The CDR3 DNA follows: TGTGCCAGCAGTTTATCGTGGACAAGCAATCAGCCCCAGCATTTT.

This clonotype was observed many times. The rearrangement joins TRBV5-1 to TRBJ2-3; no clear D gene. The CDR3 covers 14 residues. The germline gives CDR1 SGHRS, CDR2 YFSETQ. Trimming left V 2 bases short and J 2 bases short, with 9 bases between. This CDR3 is CASSFLGNTDTQYF. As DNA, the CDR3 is TGCGCCAGCAGCTTTTTAGGGAACACAGATACGCAGTATTTT.

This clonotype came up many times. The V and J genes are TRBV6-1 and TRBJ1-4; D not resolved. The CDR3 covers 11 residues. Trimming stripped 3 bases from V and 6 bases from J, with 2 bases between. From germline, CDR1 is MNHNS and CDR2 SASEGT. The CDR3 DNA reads TGTGCCAGCAGTGAGGATGAAAAACTGTTTTTT. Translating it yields CASSEDEKLFF.

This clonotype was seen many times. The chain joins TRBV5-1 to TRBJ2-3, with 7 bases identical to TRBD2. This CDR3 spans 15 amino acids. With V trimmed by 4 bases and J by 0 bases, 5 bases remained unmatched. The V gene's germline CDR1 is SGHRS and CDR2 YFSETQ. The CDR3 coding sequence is TGCGCCAGCAGCCTGGGACTATCTAGCACAGATACGCAGTATTTT. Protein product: CASSLGLSSTDTQYF. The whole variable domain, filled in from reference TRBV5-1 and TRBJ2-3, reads KAGVTQTPRYLIKTRGQQVTLSCSPISGHRSVSWYQQTPGQGLQFLFEYFSETQRNKGNFPGRFSGRQFSNSRSEMNVSTLELGDSALYLCASSLGLSSTDTQYFGPGTRLTVL.

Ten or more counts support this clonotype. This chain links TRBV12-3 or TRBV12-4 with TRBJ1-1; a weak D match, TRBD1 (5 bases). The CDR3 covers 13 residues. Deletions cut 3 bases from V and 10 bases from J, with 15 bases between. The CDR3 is CASSFGGRVSAFF. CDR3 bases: TGTGCCAGCAGTTTTGGAGGCAGGGTTTCAGCTTTCTTT.

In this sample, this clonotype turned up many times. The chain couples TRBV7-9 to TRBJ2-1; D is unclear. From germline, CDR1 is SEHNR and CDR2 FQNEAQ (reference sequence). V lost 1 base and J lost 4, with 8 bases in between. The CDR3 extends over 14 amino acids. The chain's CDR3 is CASSLVGLYNEQFF. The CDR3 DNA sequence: TGTGCCAGCAGCTTAGTCGGTCTGTACAATGAGCAGTTCTTC.

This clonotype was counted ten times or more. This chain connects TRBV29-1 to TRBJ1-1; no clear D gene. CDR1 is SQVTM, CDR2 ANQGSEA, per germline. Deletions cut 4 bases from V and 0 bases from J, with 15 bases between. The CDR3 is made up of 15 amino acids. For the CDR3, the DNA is TGCAGCGTTGTTAGCACTGCCACTATGAACACTGAAGCTTTCTTT. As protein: CSVVSTATMNTEAFF.

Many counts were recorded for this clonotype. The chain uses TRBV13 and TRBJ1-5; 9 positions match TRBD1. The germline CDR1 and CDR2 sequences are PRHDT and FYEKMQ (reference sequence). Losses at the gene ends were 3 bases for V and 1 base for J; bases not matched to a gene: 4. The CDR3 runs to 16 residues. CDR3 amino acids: CASSFTGQGSNQPQHF. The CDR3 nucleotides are TGTGCCAGCAGCTTTACCGGACAGGGGAGCAATCAGCCCCAGCATTTT. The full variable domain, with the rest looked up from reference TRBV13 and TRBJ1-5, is AAGVIQSPRHLIKEKRETATLKCYPIPRHDTVYWYQQGPGQDPQFLISFYEKMQSDKGSIPDRFSAQQFSDYHSELNMSSLELGDSALYFCASSFTGQGSNQPQHFGDGTRLSIL.

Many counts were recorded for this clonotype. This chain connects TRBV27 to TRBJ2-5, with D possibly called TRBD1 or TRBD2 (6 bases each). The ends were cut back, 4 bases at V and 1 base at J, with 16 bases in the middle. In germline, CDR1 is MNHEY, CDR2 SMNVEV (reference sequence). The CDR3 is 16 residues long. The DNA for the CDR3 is TGTGCCAGCAGTTCAATGGGGGGACAACTCCAAGAGACCCAGTACTTC. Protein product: CASSSMGGQLQETQYF.

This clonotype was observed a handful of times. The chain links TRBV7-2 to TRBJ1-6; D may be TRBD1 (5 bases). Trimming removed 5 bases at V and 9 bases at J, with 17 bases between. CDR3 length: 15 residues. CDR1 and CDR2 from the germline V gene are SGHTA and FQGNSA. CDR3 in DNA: TGTGCCAGCAGCCCAAGTGGGGGACGGGGTTCACCCCTCCACTTT. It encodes CASSPSGGRGSPLHF. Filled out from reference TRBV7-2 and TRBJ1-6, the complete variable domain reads GAGVSQSPSNKVTEKGKDVELRCDPISGHTALYWYRQSLGQGLEFLIYFQGNSAPDKSGLPSDRFSAERTGGSVSTLTIQRTQQEDSAVYLCASSPSGGRGSPLHFGNGTRLTVT.